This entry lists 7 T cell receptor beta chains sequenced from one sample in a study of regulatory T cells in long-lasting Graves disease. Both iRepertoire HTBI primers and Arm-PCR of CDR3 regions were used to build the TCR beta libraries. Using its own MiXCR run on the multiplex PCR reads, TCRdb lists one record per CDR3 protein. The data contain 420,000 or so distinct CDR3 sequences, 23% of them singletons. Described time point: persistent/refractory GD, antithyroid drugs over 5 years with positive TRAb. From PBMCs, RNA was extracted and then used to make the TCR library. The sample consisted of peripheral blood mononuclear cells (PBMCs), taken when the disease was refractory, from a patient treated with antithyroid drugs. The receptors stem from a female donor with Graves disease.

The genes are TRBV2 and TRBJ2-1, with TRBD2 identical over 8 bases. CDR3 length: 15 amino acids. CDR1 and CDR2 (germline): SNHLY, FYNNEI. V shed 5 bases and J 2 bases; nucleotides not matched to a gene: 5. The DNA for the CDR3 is TGTGCCAGCAGTAAAACTAGCGGAACCTACAATGAGCAGTTCTTC. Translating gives CASSKTSGTYNEQFF.

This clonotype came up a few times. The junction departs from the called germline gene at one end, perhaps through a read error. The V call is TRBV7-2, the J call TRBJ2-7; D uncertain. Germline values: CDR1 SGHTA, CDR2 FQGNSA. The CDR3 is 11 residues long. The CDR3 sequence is CASSFWYGQYF. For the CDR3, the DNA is TGTGCCAGCAGCTTTTGGTACGGGCAGTACTTC.

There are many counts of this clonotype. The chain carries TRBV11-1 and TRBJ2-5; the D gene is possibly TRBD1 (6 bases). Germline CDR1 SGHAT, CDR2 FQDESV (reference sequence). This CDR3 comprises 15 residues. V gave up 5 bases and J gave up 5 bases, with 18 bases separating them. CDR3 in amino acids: CASSLTTGTTETQYF. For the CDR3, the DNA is TGTGCCAGCAGCCTAACCACCGGGACAACCGAGACCCAGTACTTC.

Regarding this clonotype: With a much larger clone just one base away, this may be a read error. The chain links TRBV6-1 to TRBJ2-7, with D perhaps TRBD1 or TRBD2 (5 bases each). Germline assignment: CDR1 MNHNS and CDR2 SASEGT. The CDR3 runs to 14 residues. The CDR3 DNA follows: TGTGCCAGCAGTAATCCGGGACCCACCTACGAGCAGCACTTC. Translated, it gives CASSNPGPTYEQHF.

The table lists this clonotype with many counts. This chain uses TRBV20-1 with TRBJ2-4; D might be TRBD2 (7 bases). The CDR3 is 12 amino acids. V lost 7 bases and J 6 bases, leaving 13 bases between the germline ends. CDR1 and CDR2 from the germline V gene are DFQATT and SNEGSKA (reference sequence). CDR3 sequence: CSGGGGANIQYF. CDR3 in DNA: TGCAGTGGGGGAGGGGGAGCAAACATTCAGTACTTC.

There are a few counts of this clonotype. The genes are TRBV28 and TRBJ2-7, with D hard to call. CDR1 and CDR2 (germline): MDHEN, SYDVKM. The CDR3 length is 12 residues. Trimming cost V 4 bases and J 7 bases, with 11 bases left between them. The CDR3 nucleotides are TGTGCCAGCAGTTCCGAACTGGGGGAGCAGTACTTC. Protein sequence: CASSSELGEQYF.

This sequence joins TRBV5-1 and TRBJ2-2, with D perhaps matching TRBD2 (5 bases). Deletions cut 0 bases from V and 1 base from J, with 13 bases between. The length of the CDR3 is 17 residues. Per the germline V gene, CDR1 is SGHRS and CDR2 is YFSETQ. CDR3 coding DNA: TGCGCCAGCAGCTTGGGGAGCGGAAAGCTGAACACCGGGGAGCTGTTTTTT. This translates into CASSLGSGKLNTGELFF.